This T cell receptor beta chain was recorded in a study of shared clonotypes between healthy human individuals. Study-wide results and caveats: Naive subsets, compared against memory subsets, generally had larger estimated richness values.

In the case of this clone: The target antigen is unknown.

Only CD45RO-negative cells positively selected for CCR7 counted as naive CD8 cells, so terminally differentiated effector memory CD45RA+ cells were excluded. Profiling relied on immunoSEQ multiplex PCR, and the TCRdb table lists in-frame clones only, not all of them. The data hold hundreds of thousands of clones, with about 95% observed a single time. The source of this sequence is a woman aged 25 to 39 in good health. The sample was naive CD8+ T cells sorted from blood.

As DNA, the CDR3 is TGTGCCAGCAGTGAAGACAACCAAGAGACCCAGTACTTC. It specifies CASSEDNQETQYF. The chain has TRBV28 and TRBJ2-5; D unresolved. The CDR3 extends over 13 amino acids. V was cut by 5 bases and J by 0 bases, with 7 bases left in between. Germline CDR1 reads MDHEN; CDR2 reads SYDVKM.